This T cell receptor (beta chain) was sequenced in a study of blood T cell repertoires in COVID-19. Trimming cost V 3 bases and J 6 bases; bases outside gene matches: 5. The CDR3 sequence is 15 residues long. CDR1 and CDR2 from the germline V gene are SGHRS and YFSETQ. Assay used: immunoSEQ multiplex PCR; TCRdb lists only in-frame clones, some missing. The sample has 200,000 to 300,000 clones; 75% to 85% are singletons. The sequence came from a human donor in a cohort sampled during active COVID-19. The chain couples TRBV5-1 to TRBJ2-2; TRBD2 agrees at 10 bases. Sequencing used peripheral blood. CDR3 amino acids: CASSSAGGLAGELFF. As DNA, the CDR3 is TGCGCCAGCAGCTCAGCGGGGGGGCTCGCCGGGGAGCTGTTTTTT.